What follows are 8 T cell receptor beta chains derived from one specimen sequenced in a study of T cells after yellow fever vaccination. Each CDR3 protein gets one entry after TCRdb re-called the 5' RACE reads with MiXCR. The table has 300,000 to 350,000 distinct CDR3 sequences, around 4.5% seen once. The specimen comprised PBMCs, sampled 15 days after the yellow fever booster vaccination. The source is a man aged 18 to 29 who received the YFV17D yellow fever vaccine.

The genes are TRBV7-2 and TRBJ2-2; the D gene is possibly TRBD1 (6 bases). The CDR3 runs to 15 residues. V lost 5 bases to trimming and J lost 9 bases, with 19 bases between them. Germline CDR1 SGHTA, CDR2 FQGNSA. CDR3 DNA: TGTGCCAGCAGCGGGGGCAGTCCAACCCGACGGGAGCTGTTTTTT. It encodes CASSGGSPTRRELFF.

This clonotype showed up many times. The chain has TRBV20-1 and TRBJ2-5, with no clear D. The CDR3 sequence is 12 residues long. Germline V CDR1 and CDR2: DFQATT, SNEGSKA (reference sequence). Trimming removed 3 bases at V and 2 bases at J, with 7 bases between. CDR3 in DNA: TGCAGTGCTAGTGGGCAGCAAGAGACCCAGTACTTC. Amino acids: CSASGQQETQYF.

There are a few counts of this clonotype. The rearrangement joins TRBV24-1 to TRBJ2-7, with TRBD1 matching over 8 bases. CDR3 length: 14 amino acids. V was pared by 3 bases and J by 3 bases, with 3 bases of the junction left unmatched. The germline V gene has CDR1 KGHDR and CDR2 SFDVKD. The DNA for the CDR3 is TGTGCCACCAGTGATCCTGGACAGGGCTACGAGCAGTACTTC. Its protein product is CATSDPGQGYEQYF.

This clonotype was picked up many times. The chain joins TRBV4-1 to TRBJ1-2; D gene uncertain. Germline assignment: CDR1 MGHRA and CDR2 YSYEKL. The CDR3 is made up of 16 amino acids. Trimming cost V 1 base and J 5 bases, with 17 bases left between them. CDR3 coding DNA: TGCGCCAGCAGCCAAGCCGGAGGAGTGGGGAGTTATGGCTACACCTTC. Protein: CASSQAGGVGSYGYTF.

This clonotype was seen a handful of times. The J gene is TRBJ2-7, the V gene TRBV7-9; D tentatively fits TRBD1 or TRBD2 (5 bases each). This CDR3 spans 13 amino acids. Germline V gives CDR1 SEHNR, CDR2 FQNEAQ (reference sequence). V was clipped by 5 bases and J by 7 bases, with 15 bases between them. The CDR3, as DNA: TGTGCCAGCAGCCCGAGGGGCATCGGGGAGCAGTACTTC. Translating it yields CASSPRGIGEQYF.

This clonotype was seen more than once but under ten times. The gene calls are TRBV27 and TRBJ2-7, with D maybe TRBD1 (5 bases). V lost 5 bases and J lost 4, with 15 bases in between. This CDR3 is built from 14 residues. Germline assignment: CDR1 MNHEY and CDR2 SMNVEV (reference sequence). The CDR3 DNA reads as TGTGCCAGCAGTCCCAGGGAAACTCGATACGAGCAGTACTTC. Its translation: CASSPRETRYEQYF.

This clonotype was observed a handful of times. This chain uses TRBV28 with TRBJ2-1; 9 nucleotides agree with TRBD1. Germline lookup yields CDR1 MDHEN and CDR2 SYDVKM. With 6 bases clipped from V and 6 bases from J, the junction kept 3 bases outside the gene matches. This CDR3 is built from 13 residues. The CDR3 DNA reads TGTGCCAGCAGGTCGGGACAGGGCAATGAGCAGTTCTTC. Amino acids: CASRSGQGNEQFF.

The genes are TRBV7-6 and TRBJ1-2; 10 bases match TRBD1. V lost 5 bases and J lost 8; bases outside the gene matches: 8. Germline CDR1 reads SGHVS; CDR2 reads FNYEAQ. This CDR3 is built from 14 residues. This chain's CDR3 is CASSGRGQGNGYTF. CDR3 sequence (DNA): TGTGCCAGCAGCGGGCGGGGACAGGGGAACGGCTACACCTTC.